This TCR beta chain was captured by sequencing in a study of cytomegalovirus exposure and HLA in healthy donors (TCRdb year 2017). Turning to the overall study: According to a later analysis, one platform produced both the roughly 110 validation repertoires and the 666 repertoires of the first cohort. The study aimed to test whether signatures of past pathogen exposure could be identified by cataloging public T cell receptors. Besides the first cohort of 500 to 700 subjects, a separate validation cohort made up of 90 to 150 different subjects was used. To predict cytomegalovirus infection status, the study combined high-throughput TCR immunosequencing, statistical association of individual TCRs with disease status, and machine learning.

Study-wide conclusions, independent of this receptor: Of the cluster scores, approximately 94% were above 0 in a later analysis, which found that TCRs clustered in the first cohort also tended to co-occur in the 120 validation repertoires. The study gave a list of about 150 TCR beta chains associated with cytomegalovirus. A few of the identified cytomegalovirus-associated TCR beta chains were confirmed in vitro to be specific for cytomegalovirus antigens. All 120 or so repertoires were used to score co-occurrence in the validation cohort in a later analysis, because that analysis had no HLA typing for the cohort. The classifier was reported to diagnose cytomegalovirus status with high specificity and sensitivity in both the original and validation cohorts. The authors suggested that the approach could potentially be generalized to other disease states and immunological phenotypes. While some public TCRs were present in many individuals, most TCR sequences turned up only very rarely across donors.

Library preparation was by the immunoSEQ multiplex PCR assay. Per the authors' processing: A statistical classification framework was developed to diagnose cytomegalovirus status using the catalog of TCR beta chain sequences. What TCRdb holds here is the immuneACCESS table cut down to in-frame rearrangements. Part of the clones is not present; checked against another copy, under half of the missing clones reflect an unresolved V gene, and the others are unexplained. V, J and clone size are taken as reported in that table, and D and trimming were inferred from the DNA itself. In all, the sample holds some 130,000 clones, and approximately 82% of those were seen once. Less than 35% of the sample belongs to the ten largest clones. This clone appeared a few times. The clone's antigen remains unknown. No quality values exist for individual bases; no much larger clone is one base distant. Sequences LNHDA (CDR1) and SQIVND (CDR2) are obtained from the germline V gene (reference sequence). The cysteine opens and the phenylalanine closes a CDR3 of 12 amino acids. The sequence is cut down to CDR3 DNA, 36 bases in frame from base 1. Relative to germline, V is 5 bases shorter and J is 5 bases shorter, with 7 bases between their ends.

The donors belonged to the validation cohort of about 120 subjects, which was separate from the approximately 700-subject first cohort. Sequencing used PBMCs. This TCR was recovered from a young man in good health and CMV-seropositive. Recombination linked TRBV19 to TRBJ1-5; TRBD1 is a weak D gene call, 6 bases matching. The nucleotides are TGTGCCAGTAGTCGGACAGATCAGCCCCAGCATTTT. This codes for CASSRTDQPQHF.